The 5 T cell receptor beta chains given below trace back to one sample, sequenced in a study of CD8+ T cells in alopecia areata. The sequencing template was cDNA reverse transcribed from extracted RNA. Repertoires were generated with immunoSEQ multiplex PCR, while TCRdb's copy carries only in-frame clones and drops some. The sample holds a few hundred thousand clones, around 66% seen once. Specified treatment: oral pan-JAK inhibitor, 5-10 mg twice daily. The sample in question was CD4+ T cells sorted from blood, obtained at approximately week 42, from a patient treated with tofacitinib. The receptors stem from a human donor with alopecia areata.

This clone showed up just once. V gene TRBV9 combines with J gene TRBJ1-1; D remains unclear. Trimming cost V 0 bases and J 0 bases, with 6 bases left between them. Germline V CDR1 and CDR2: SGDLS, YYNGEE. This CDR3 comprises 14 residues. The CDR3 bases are TGTGCCAGCAGCGTAGGCCGGTTGAACACTGAAGCTTTCTTT. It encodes CASSVGRLNTEAFF. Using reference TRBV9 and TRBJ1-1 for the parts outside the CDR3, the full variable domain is DSGVTQTPKHLITATGQRVTLRCSPRSGDLSVYWYQQSLDQGLQFLIQYYNGEERAKGNILERFSAQQFPDLHSELNLSSLELGDSALYFCASSVGRLNTEAFFGQGTRLTVV.

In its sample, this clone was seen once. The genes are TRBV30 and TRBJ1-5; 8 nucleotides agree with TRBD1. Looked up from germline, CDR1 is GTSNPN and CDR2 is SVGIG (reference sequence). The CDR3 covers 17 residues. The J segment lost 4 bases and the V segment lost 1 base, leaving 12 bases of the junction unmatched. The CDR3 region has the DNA TGTGCCTGGAGTGCCCCCCTGGCAGGGGGCTATAATCAGCCCCAGCATTTT. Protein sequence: CAWSAPLAGGYNQPQHF.

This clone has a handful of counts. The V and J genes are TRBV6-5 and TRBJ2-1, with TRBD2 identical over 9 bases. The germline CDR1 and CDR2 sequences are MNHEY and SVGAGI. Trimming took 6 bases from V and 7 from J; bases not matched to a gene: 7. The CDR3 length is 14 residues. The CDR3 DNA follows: TGTGCCAGCAGACCTAGCGGGGTGAGAAATGAGCAGTTCTTC. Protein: CASRPSGVRNEQFF.

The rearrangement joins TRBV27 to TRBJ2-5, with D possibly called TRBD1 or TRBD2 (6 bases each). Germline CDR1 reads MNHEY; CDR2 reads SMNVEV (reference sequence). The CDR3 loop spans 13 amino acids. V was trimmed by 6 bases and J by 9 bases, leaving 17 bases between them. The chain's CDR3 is CASSAGDRGSQYF. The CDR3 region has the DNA TGTGCCAGCAGCGCAGGGGACCGGGGGTCCCAGTACTTC.

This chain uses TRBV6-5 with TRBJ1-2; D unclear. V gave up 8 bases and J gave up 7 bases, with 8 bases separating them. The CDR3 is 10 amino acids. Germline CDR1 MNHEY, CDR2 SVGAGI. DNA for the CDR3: TGTGCCAGCTTTCAGAGTGGCTACACCTTC. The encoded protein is CASFQSGYTF.